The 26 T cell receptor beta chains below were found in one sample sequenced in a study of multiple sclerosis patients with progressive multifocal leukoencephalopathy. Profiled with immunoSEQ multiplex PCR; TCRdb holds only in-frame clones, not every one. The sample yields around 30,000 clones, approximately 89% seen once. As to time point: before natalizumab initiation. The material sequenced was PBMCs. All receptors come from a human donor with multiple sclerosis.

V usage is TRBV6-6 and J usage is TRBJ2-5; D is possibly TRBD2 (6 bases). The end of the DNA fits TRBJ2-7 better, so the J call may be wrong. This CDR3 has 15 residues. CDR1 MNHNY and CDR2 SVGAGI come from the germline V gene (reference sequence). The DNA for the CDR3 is TGTGCCAGCAGTTACTCGGTGGAGGGAGACTCCGAGCAGTACTTC. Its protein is CASSYSVEGDSEQYF.

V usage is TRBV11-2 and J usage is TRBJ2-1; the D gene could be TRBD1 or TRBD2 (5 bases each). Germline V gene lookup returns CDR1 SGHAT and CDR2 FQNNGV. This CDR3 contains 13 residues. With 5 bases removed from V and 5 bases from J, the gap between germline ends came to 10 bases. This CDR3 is CASSIGANNEQFF. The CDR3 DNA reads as TGTGCCAGCAGCATCGGGGCTAACAATGAGCAGTTCTTC.

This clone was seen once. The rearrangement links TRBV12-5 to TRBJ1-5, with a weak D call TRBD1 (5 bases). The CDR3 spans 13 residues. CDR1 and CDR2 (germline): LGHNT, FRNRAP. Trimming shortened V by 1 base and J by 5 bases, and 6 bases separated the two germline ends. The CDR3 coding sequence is TGTGCTAGTGGTTTGGAAGGGGATCAGCCCCAGCATTTT. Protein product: CASGLEGDQPQHF.

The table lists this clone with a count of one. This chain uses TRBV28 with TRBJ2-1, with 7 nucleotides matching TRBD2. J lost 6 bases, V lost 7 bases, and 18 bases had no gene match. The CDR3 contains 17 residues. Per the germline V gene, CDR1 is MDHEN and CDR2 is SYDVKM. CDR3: CASTPPIGRSVLNEQFF. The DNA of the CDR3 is TGTGCCAGCACCCCGCCCATCGGGAGGTCGGTCCTCAATGAGCAGTTCTTC. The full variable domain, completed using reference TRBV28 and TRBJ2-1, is DVKVTQSSRYLVKRTGEKVFLECVQDMDHENMFWYRQDPGLGLRLIYFSYDVKMKEKGDIPEGYSVSREKKERFSLILESASTNQTSMYLCASTPPIGRSVLNEQFFGPGTRLTVL.

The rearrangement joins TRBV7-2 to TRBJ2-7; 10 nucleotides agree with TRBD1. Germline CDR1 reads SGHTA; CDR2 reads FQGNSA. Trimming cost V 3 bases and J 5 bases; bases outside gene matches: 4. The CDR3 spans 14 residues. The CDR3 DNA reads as TGTGCCAGCAGCTTCTCGGGACAGGGGCACGAGCAGTACTTC. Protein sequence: CASSFSGQGHEQYF.

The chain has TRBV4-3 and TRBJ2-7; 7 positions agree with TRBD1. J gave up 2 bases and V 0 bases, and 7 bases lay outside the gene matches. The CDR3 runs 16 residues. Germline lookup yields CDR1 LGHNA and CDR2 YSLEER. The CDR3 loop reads CASSQDRSTGAYEQYF. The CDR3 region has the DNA TGCGCCAGCAGCCAAGATAGGTCAACAGGGGCCTACGAGCAGTACTTC.

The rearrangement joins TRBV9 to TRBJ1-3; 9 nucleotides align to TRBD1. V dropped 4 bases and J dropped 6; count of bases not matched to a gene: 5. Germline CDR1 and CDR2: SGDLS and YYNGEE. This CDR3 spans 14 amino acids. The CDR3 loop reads CASSREQGANTIYF. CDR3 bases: TGTGCCAGCAGCCGGGAACAGGGGGCAAACACCATATATTTT.

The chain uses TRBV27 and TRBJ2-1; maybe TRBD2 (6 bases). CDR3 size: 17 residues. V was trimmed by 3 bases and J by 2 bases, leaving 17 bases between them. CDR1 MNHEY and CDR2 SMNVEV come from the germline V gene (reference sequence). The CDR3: CASSFKGLAETYNEQFF. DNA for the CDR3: TGTGCCAGCAGTTTCAAGGGATTAGCGGAGACCTACAATGAGCAGTTCTTC.

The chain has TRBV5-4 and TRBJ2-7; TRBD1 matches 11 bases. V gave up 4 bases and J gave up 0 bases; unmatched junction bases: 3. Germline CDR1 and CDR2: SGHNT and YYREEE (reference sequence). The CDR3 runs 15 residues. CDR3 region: CASSRDRGTSYEQYF. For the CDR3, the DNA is TGTGCCAGCAGCCGGGACAGGGGGACCTCCTACGAGCAGTACTTC.

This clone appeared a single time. CDR3 nucleotides: TGTGCCAGCAGTTACAGGGACTGGGACTACGAGCAGTACTTC. This gives the protein CASSYRDWDYEQYF. This chain connects TRBV6-6 to TRBJ2-7; weak D call: TRBD2 (6 bases). V gave up 2 bases and J gave up 3 bases, with 11 bases separating them. The CDR3 has 14 amino acids. Germline CDR1 reads MNHNY; CDR2 reads SVGAGI (reference sequence).

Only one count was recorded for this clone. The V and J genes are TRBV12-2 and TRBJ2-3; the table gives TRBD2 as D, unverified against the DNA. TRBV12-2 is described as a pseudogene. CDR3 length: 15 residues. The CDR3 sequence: CASRQTSGRSDTQYF. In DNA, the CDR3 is TGTGCAAGTCGCCAAACTAGCGGGAGGTCAGATACGCAGTATTTT.

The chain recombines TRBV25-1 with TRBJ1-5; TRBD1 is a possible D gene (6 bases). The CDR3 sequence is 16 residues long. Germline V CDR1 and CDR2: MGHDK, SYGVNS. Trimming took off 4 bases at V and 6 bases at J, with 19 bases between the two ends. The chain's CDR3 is CASSAREQGGFQPQHF. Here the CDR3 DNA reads TGTGCCAGCAGTGCTCGTGAACAGGGTGGGTTTCAGCCCCAGCATTTT.

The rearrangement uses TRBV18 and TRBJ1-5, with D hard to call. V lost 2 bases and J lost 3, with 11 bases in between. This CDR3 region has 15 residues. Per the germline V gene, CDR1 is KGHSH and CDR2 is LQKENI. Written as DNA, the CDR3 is TGTGCCAGCTCACCATTGGGAGACCACAATCAGCCCCAGCATTTT. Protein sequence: CASSPLGDHNQPQHF. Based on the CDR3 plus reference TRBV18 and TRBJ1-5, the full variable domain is NAGVMQNPRHLVRRRGQEARLRCSPMKGHSHVYWYRQLPEEGLKFMVYLQKENIIDESGMPKERFSAEFPKEGPSILRIQQVVRGDSAAYFCASSPLGDHNQPQHFGDGTRLSIL.

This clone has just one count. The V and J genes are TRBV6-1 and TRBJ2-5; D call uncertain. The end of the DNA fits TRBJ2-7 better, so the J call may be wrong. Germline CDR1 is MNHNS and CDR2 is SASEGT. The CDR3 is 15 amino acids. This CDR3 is CASSRIRVLDDEQYF. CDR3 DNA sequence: TGTGCCAGCAGTCGGATCCGGGTCCTGGACGACGAGCAGTACTTC.

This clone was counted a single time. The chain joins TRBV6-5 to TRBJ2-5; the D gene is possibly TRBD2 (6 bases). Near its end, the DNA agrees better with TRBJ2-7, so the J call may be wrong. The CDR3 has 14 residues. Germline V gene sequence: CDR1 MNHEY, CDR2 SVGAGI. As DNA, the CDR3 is TGTGCCAGCAGTTGGGGGGAACAGTCCTACGAGCAGTACTTC. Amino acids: CASSWGEQSYEQYF.

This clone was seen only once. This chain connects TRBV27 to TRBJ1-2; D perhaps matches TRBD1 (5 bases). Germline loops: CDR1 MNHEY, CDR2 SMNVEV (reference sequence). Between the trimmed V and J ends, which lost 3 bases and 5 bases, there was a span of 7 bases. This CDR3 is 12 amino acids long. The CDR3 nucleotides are TGTGCCAGCAGTTTCCCAGGGTATGGCTACACCTTC. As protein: CASSFPGYGYTF.

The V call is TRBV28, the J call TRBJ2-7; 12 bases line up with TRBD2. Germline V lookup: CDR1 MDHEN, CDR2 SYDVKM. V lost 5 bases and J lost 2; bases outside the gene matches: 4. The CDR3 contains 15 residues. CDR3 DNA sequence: TGTGCCAGCAGTCCCGGACTAGCGGGGACCTACGAGCAGTACTTC. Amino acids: CASSPGLAGTYEQYF.

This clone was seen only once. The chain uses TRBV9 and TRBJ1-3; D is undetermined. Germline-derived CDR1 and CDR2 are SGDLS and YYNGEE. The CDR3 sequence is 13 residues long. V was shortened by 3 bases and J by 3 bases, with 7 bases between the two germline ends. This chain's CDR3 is CASSASGGNTIYF. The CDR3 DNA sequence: TGTGCCAGCAGCGCCAGTGGTGGAAACACCATATATTTT.

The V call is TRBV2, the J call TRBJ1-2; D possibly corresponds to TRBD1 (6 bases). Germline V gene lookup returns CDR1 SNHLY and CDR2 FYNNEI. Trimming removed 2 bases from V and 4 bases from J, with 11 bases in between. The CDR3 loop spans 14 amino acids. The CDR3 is CASSELQGSYGYTF. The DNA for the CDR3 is TGTGCCAGCAGTGAATTGCAGGGGTCCTATGGCTACACCTTC. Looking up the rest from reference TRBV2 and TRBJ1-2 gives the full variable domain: EPEVTQTPSHQVTQMGQEVILRCVPISNHLYFYWYRQILGQKVEFLVSFYNNEISEKSEIFDDQFSVERPDGSNFTLKIRSTKLEDSAMYFCASSELQGSYGYTFGSGTRLTVV.

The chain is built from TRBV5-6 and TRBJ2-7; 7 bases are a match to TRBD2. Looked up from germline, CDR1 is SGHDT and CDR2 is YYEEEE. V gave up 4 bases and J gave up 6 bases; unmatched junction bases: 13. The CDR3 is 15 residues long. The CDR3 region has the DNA TGTGCCAGCAGCCGGGTGGCGGGAGTTAATGGCGAGCAGTACTTC. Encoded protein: CASSRVAGVNGEQYF. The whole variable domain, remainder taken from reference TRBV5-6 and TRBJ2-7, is DAGVTQSPTHLIKTRGQQVTLRCSPKSGHDTVSWYQQALGQGPQFIFQYYEEEERQRGNFPDRFSGHQFPNYSSELNVNALLLGDSALYLCASSRVAGVNGEQYFGPGTRLTVT.

The CDR3 region is CSVGTSGSPGDEQFF. CDR3 DNA: TGCAGCGTTGGGACTAGCGGTTCCCCTGGGGATGAGCAGTTCTTC. J is TRBJ2-1 and V is TRBV29-1; 10 bases line up with TRBD2. Germline V gene data show CDR1 as SQVTM and CDR2 as ANQGSEA. With V trimmed by 4 bases and J by 8 bases, 11 bases remained unmatched. The CDR3 has 15 amino acids.

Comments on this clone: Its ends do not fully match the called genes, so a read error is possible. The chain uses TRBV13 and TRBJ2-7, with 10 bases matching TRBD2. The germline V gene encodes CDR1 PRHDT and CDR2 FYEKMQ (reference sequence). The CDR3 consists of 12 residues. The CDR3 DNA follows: TGTGCCAGCAGCTTAGGGTTAGGACTAGCGGTCTTC. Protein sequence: CASSLGLGLAVF.

The CDR3 coding sequence is TGTGCCAGCAGTGATTCCAGAAGTTCCCCCCGGAATGGCTACACCTTC. Translation: CASSDSRSSPRNGYTF. The genes are TRBV6-4 and TRBJ1-2; no definite D call. The CDR3 sequence is 16 residues long. Germline CDR1 reads MRHNA; CDR2 reads SNTAGT. Trimming cost V 3 bases and J 6 bases, with 20 bases left between them.

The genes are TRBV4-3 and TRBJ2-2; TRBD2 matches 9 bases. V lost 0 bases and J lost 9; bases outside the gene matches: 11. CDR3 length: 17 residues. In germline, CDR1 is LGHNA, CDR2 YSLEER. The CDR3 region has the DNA TGCGCCAGCAGCCAAGATTTAGGCGGGAGGGGTTACCGGGAGCTGTTTTTT. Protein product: CASSQDLGGRGYRELFF.

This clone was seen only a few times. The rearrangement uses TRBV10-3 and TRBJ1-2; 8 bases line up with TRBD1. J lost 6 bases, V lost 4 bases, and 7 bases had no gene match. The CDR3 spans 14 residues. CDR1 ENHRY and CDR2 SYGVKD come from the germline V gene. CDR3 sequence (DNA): TGTGCCATCAGTGGGACAGGGTTGTGGGATGGCTACACCTTC. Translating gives CAISGTGLWDGYTF.

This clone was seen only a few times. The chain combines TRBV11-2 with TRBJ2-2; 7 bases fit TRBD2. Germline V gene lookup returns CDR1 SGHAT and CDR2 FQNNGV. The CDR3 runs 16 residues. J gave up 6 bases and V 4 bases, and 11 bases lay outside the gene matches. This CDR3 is CASSSFGAGAAGELFF. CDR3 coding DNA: TGTGCCAGCAGCTCCTTCGGGGCGGGAGCTGCCGGGGAGCTGTTTTTT.